Each of the 31 T cell receptor beta chains below was sequenced from the same sample in a study of CD8 T cells in ankylosing spondylitis (dated by TCRdb to about 2017). Library creation used 5' RACE. Sequencing instrument: Illumina MiSeq. Starting from the raw public reads, TCRdb applied fastp trimming at Q25, assembled clones with MiXCR and retained in-frame beta chains. CDR3 protein sequences are deduplicated, and each keeps its most common genes and DNA. This sample lists approximately 17,000 distinct CDR3 sequences; around 8% were detected once. The ten top clones hold less than 40% of the sample. Sequenced: blood. The receptors were sampled from a male donor with ankylosing spondylitis or in good health (not recorded which).

This clonotype was counted a few times. The chain links TRBV5-1 to TRBJ2-3, with a weak D call TRBD2 (5 bases). CDR1 SGHRS and CDR2 YFSETQ come from the germline V gene. The CDR3 consists of 15 residues. Trimming took off 0 bases at V and 3 bases at J, with 11 bases between the two ends. CDR3 amino acids: CASSLGYPGTDTQYF. CDR3 in DNA: TGCGCCAGCAGCTTGGGATACCCGGGAACAGATACGCAGTATTTT.

This clonotype was counted at least ten times. The chain employs TRBV2 and TRBJ2-5, with D tentatively TRBD2 (5 bases). This CDR3 contains 12 residues. Germline CDR1 is SNHLY and CDR2 is FYNNEI. The ends were cut back, 8 bases at V and 5 bases at J, with 12 bases in the middle. The CDR3 loop reads CASGRGIETQYF. CDR3 nucleotides: TGTGCCAGCGGTCGGGGTATTGAGACCCAGTACTTC. Full variable domain (outside the CDR3, taken from reference TRBV2 and TRBJ2-5): EPEVTQTPSHQVTQMGQEVILRCVPISNHLYFYWYRQILGQKVEFLVSFYNNEISEKSEIFDDQFSVERPDGSNFTLKIRSTKLEDSAMYFCASGRGIETQYFGPGTRLLVL.

In its sample, this clonotype was seen many times. The genes are TRBV5-1 and TRBJ2-7, with TRBD1 matching over 8 bases. CDR3 length: 13 residues. From germline, CDR1 is SGHRS and CDR2 YFSETQ. The V gene end was trimmed by 3 bases and the J gene end by 5 bases; junction bases not matched to a gene: 4. The CDR3 sequence is CASSYRQGNEQYF. The DNA for the CDR3 is TGCGCCAGCAGCTACCGACAGGGGAACGAGCAGTACTTC. Together with reference TRBV5-1 and TRBJ2-7, the CDR3 gives the full variable domain: KAGVTQTPRYLIKTRGQQVTLSCSPISGHRSVSWYQQTPGQGLQFLFEYFSETQRNKGNFPGRFSGRQFSNSRSEMNVSTLELGDSALYLCASSYRQGNEQYFGPGTRLTVT.

This clonotype was seen many times. The rearrangement links TRBV20-1 to TRBJ2-1; 10 bases map to TRBD2. This CDR3 comprises 14 residues. CDR1 and CDR2 from the germline V gene are DFQATT and SNEGSKA (reference sequence). Losses at the gene ends were 3 bases for V and 8 bases for J; bases not matched to a gene: 7. The CDR3 nucleotides are TGCAGTGCTAGGGGACTAGCGAAGAAAGATGAGCAGTTCTTC. Its protein product is CSARGLAKKDEQFF.

The CDR3 region is CASSLYPRAGSWTGELFF. The CDR3, as DNA: TGTGCCAGCAGTTTATATCCTAGGGCAGGGTCTTGGACCGGGGAGCTGTTTTTT. The chain uses TRBV28 and TRBJ2-2; tentatively, D is TRBD1 (5 bases). Germline V gives CDR1 MDHEN, CDR2 SYDVKM. The V end was cut by 1 base, the J end by 5 bases, with 20 bases between. The CDR3 contains 18 residues.

Sample share makes this clonotype medium-sized. J is TRBJ1-1 and V is TRBV5-1; the D gene is possibly TRBD1 (6 bases). Trimming cost V 4 bases and J 5 bases, with 18 bases left between them. Germline CDR1 and CDR2: SGHRS and YFSETQ. The CDR3 runs to 15 residues. For the CDR3, the DNA is TGCGCCAGCAGCCCAGAACTAGGGGGTCGAACTGAAGCTTTCTTT. Protein: CASSPELGGRTEAFF.

This clonotype has ten or more counts. J is TRBJ2-1 and V is TRBV21-1; the table's D call TRBD1 went unverified against the DNA. TRBV21-1 has pseudogene status. This CDR3 has 16 amino acids. Here the CDR3 reads CASSSEGGCPYNEQFF. Written as DNA, the CDR3 is TGTGCCAGCAGCTCCGAGGGGGGTTGCCCCTACAATGAGCAGTTCTTC.

This clonotype was counted ten times or more. J is TRBJ2-2 and V is TRBV25-1; 9 nucleotides agree with TRBD2. The junction had 2 bases not matched to a gene; V was cut back by 6 bases and J by 3 bases. Germline V gives CDR1 MGHDK, CDR2 SYGVNS. The CDR3 length is 14 residues. The DNA for the CDR3 is TGTGCCAGCAGGGGGACTAGCTACACCGGGGAGCTGTTTTTT. Amino acids: CASRGTSYTGELFF.

The chain joins TRBV7-3 to TRBJ2-1, with TRBD2 identical over 7 bases. The J segment lost 9 bases and the V segment lost 1 base, leaving 9 bases of the junction unmatched. CDR1 is SGHTA, CDR2 FQGTGA, per germline. The CDR3 is 15 amino acids. CDR3 in DNA: TGTGCCAGCAGCTTAATTGACAGCGGGGAGGTTGAGCAGTTCTTC. This encodes CASSLIDSGEVEQFF.

The sample holds many counts of this clonotype. The V gene is TRBV12-3 or TRBV12-4, the J gene TRBJ1-2; the match to TRBD1 covers 11 bases. The CDR3 covers 15 residues. The ends lost 6 bases at V and 6 bases at J; junction bases unmatched: 9. Here the CDR3 reads CASRGTGGEIDGYTF. The CDR3, as DNA: TGTGCCAGCAGAGGGACAGGGGGGGAAATTGATGGCTACACCTTC.

This clonotype was detected only a few times. This chain joins TRBV5-1 and TRBJ2-3; D not certain. The CDR3 is made up of 14 amino acids. Trimming cost V 2 bases and J 2 bases, with 9 bases left between them. CDR1 and CDR2 (germline): SGHRS, YFSETQ. DNA of the CDR3: TGCGCCAGCAGCTTTGACACAAACACAGATACGCAGTATTTT. Translating it yields CASSFDTNTDTQYF.

This clonotype showed up many times. The gene calls are TRBV2 and TRBJ2-3; 13 bases match TRBD2. CDR3 size: 16 residues. J was trimmed by 5 bases and V by 6 bases; bases with no gene match: 8. The germline V gene has CDR1 SNHLY and CDR2 FYNNEI. This chain's CDR3 is CASRLLAGGPKDTQYF. In nucleotides, the CDR3 is TGTGCCAGCAGACTACTAGCGGGGGGGCCCAAAGATACGCAGTATTTT.

This clonotype was observed a handful of times. The chain uses TRBV6-5 and TRBJ1-5, with 7 bases lining up with TRBD1. V dropped 6 bases and J dropped 2; count of bases not matched to a gene: 10. This CDR3 contains 16 residues. Germline values: CDR1 MNHEY, CDR2 SVGAGI. CDR3 residues: CASSTSTTGGNQPQHF. CDR3 DNA sequence: TGTGCCAGCAGCACCTCCACAACAGGGGGCAATCAGCCCCAGCATTTT.

This clonotype was counted many times. This rearrangement joins TRBV7-2 to TRBJ2-5; D possibly corresponds to TRBD2 (6 bases). V lost 5 bases, J lost 4 bases, and 20 bases lay in between. The CDR3 has 16 residues. Germline CDR1 is SGHTA and CDR2 is FQGNSA. DNA of the CDR3: TGTGCCAGCAGCCTGGGGGACTCTCCGGGGTCAGAGACCCAGTACTTC. Translated, it gives CASSLGDSPGSETQYF.

This clonotype has only one observation. This chain links TRBV6-5 with TRBJ2-2; D is perhaps TRBD1 (5 bases). This CDR3 has 19 amino acids. Germline CDR1 is MNHEY and CDR2 is SVGAGI. The ends were cut back, 2 bases at V and 0 bases at J, with 19 bases in the middle. For the CDR3, the DNA is TGTGCCAGCAGTTACGAGTGGGTGTTGGGGCGTTCGAACACCGGGGAGCTGTTTTTT. This translates into CASSYEWVLGRSNTGELFF.

The chain couples TRBV7-2 to TRBJ1-4; no firm D call. This CDR3 is built from 14 residues. Germline V gene lookup returns CDR1 SGHTA and CDR2 FQGNSA. Trimming shortened V by 2 bases and J by 2 bases, and 6 bases separated the two germline ends. CDR3 region: CASSLQKTNEKLFF. Here the CDR3 DNA reads TGTGCCAGCAGCTTACAGAAGACTAATGAAAAACTGTTTTTT.

This clonotype came up a few times. This chain links TRBV29-1 with TRBJ2-1, with D uncertain. CDR1 and CDR2 from the germline V gene are SQVTM and ANQGSEA. This CDR3 spans 11 amino acids. V was trimmed by 1 base and J by 12 bases, leaving 10 bases between them. The CDR3 DNA reads TGCAGCGTTGAAGTCCAATCAGCGCAGTTCTTC. Translating gives CSVEVQSAQFF.

Remarks on this clonotype: A much larger clone differs from this one at a single base, so this may be a read error. The V and J genes are TRBV28 and TRBJ2-2; D is unresolved. Germline V gene data show CDR1 as MDHEN and CDR2 as SYDVKM. V shed 5 bases and J shed 6 bases, with 16 bases lying between them. The CDR3 is made up of 15 amino acids. The chain's CDR3 is CASSQPGFKAGELFF. In DNA, the CDR3 is TGTGCCAGCAGTCAACCCGGGTTTAAAGCCGGGGAGCTGTTTTTT.

This chain links TRBV18 with TRBJ2-2; the D is unclear. CDR1 and CDR2 from the germline V gene are KGHSH and LQKENI. Trimming shortened V by 2 bases and J by 0 bases, and 7 bases separated the two germline ends. This CDR3 is built from 15 residues. The CDR3 DNA sequence: TGTGCCAGCTCACCAGGGCAAACGAACACCGGGGAGCTGTTTTTT. It yields the protein CASSPGQTNTGELFF.

This clonotype occurred a few times. The chain combines TRBV29-1 with TRBJ1-2, with D possibly matching TRBD1 (5 bases). Between the trimmed V and J ends, which lost 0 bases and 2 bases, there was a span of 13 bases. The CDR3 is 15 residues long. Germline V gene sequence: CDR1 SQVTM, CDR2 ANQGSEA. The CDR3, as DNA: TGCAGCGTTGAAGACCCGTCGGCAGGGAACTATGGCTACACCTTC. Translation: CSVEDPSAGNYGYTF. The variable domain in full, with the rest retrieved from reference TRBV29-1 and TRBJ1-2, is SAVISQKPSRDICQRGTSLTIQCQVDSQVTMMFWYRQQPGQSLTLIATANQGSEATYESGFVIDKFPISRPNLTFSTLTVSNMSPEDSSIYLCSVEDPSAGNYGYTFGSGTRLTVV.

This clonotype was counted at least ten times. This chain uses TRBV20-1 with TRBJ2-1; TRBD2 aligns across 12 bases. The CDR3 is 15 amino acids. CDR1 DFQATT and CDR2 SNEGSKA come from the germline V gene (reference sequence). The J segment lost 8 bases and the V segment lost 3 bases, leaving 8 bases of the junction unmatched. The CDR3 here is CSARETSGSGYEQFF. As DNA, the CDR3 is TGCAGTGCTAGGGAGACTAGCGGGAGTGGCTATGAGCAGTTCTTC.

Many counts were recorded for this clonotype. This chain connects TRBV25-1 to TRBJ1-1; D is unresolved. From germline, CDR1 is MGHDK and CDR2 SYGVNS. Deletions cut 4 bases from V and 1 base from J, with 4 bases between. The CDR3 totals 12 residues. CDR3 nucleotide sequence: TGTGCCAGCAGTGGACAGAACACTGAAGCTTTCTTT. Translating gives CASSGQNTEAFF.

By sample fraction, this clonotype is medium-sized. The chain carries TRBV7-3 and TRBJ2-4, with D possibly matching TRBD2 (6 bases). V lost 0 bases to trimming and J lost 9 bases, with 9 bases between them. The V gene's germline CDR1 is SGHTA and CDR2 FQGTGA. This CDR3 spans 13 amino acids. CDR3 in amino acids: CASSLTRESIQYF. The CDR3 coding sequence is TGTGCCAGCAGCTTAACTCGGGAGAGCATTCAGTACTTC.

This clonotype is medium-sized by share. CDR3 DNA: TGTGCCAGCAGCGTCCCGGGAGGCACAGATACGCAGTATTTT. Translating it yields CASSVPGGTDTQYF. The J gene is TRBJ2-3, the V gene TRBV5-6; D may be TRBD2 (6 bases). CDR1 and CDR2 from the germline V gene are SGHDT and YYEEEE. This CDR3 is built from 14 residues. Between the trimmed V and J ends, which lost 4 bases and 1 base, there was a span of 10 bases.

This clonotype has at least ten counts. The V gene is TRBV12-3 or TRBV12-4, the J gene TRBJ1-5; 8 bases fit TRBD1. The CDR3 runs 15 residues. The V gene end was trimmed by 5 bases and the J gene end by 5 bases; junction bases not matched to a gene: 8. The CDR3: CASSHPGTGDQPQHF. In nucleotides, the CDR3 is TGTGCCAGCAGTCACCCCGGGACAGGTGATCAGCCCCAGCATTTT.

This clonotype has a count of ten or more. The chain has TRBV20-1 and TRBJ2-2; 9 bases fit TRBD2. The junction had 6 bases not matched to a gene; V was cut back by 3 bases and J by 7 bases. Germline values: CDR1 DFQATT, CDR2 SNEGSKA (reference sequence). CDR3 length: 14 residues. The CDR3 DNA is TGCAGTGCTAGTGCGGGGGGGCATGACGGGGAGCTGTTTTTT. Translating gives CSASAGGHDGELFF.

This clonotype appeared many times. This rearrangement joins TRBV6-5 to TRBJ1-1; 9 bases match TRBD1. The junction had 8 bases not matched to a gene; V was cut back by 8 bases and J by 4 bases. CDR3 length: 14 amino acids. Germline V gene sequence: CDR1 MNHEY, CDR2 SVGAGI. Written as DNA, the CDR3 is TGTGCCAGCTGGCGGGACAGGGCGGGCACTGAAGCTTTCTTT. This gives the protein CASWRDRAGTEAFF.

This clonotype showed up many times. The chain uses TRBV20-1 and TRBJ2-3; 12 positions agree with TRBD2. This CDR3 is 14 amino acids long. Trimming took 6 bases from V and 2 from J; bases not matched to a gene: 3. Germline CDR1 and CDR2: DFQATT and SNEGSKA (reference sequence). CDR3 residues: CSARLAGDTDTQYF. CDR3 nucleotide sequence: TGCAGTGCCAGACTAGCGGGGGACACAGATACGCAGTATTTT.

The table lists this clonotype with a few counts. This rearrangement joins TRBV7-6 to TRBJ1-6; 8 bases align to TRBD1. V shed 1 base and J 9 bases; nucleotides not matched to a gene: 5. This CDR3 is built from 15 residues. Germline assignment: CDR1 SGHVS and CDR2 FNYEAQ. CDR3 amino acids: CASSLGTGLGSPLHF. The CDR3 DNA follows: TGTGCCAGCAGCTTAGGGACAGGGCTTGGTTCACCCCTCCACTTT.

The rearrangement links TRBV7-3 to TRBJ2-2; 9 nucleotides align to TRBD1. Germline V lookup: CDR1 SGHTA, CDR2 FQGTGA. This CDR3 contains 17 residues. The trim removed 4 bases at V and 2 bases at J, leaving 8 bases unmatched. CDR3 protein: CASSSPGTGKNTGELFF. CDR3 DNA: TGTGCCAGCAGCTCGCCCGGGACAGGGAAAAACACCGGGGAGCTGTTTTTT.

This clonotype showed up just a few times. V usage is TRBV7-3 and J usage is TRBJ1-1, with TRBD1 matching 8 bases. J gave up 1 base and V 5 bases, and 6 bases lay outside the gene matches. The length of the CDR3 is 15 residues. CDR1 SGHTA and CDR2 FQGTGA come from the germline V gene. The CDR3 loop is CASSETDRANTEAFF. In nucleotides, the CDR3 is TGTGCCAGCAGCGAAACGGACAGGGCGAACACTGAAGCTTTCTTT.